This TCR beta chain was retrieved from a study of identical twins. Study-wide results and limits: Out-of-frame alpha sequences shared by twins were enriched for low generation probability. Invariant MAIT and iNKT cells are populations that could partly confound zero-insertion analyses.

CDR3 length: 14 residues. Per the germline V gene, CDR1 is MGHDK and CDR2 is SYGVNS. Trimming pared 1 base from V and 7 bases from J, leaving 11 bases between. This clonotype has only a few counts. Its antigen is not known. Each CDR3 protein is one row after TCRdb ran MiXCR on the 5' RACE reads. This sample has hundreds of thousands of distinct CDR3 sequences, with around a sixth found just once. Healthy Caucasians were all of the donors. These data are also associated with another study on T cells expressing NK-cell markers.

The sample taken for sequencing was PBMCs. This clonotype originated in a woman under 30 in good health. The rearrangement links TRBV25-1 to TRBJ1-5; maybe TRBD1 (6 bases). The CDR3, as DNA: TGTGCCAGCAGTGAATCATGGACAGCCCAGCCCCAGCATTTT. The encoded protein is CASSESWTAQPQHF.